This T cell receptor beta chain was identified in a study of blood T cell repertoires in COVID-19. Study-level background: The study drew acute and convalescent COVID-19 samples from the United States, Italy and Spain.

This clone has a single count. Trimming cost V 3 bases and J 2 bases; bases outside gene matches: 2. The CDR3 contains 14 residues. Germline CDR1 PRHDT, CDR2 FYEKMQ (reference sequence). Authors' processing steps: From reference gene primer amplification, estimates of nucleated cell counts were derived. Measured with immunoSEQ multiplex PCR; TCRdb has only the in-frame clones, and not every one. D and trimming come from the DNA, and the V and J calls and clone size come from that table. The table records a few hundred thousand clones, around 89% of them present only once. The chain is built from TRBV13 and TRBJ1-2; 8 bases are a match to TRBD1. Sequencing was done on a sample of peripheral blood. The receptor comes from a woman under 40 who had recovered from COVID-19. This CDR3 is CASSLGQDNYGYTF. The CDR3 DNA follows: TGTGCCAGCAGCTTGGGACAGGACAACTATGGCTACACCTTC.